This T cell receptor (beta chain) appears in the sequencing data of a study of blood T cells in healthy people across ages. Background on the study: About one barcoded beta molecule per two T cells came from capture by template switching. Findings and caveats of the study: Naive T cell percentage showed a strong correlation with the diversity of TCR beta.

Worth noting for this clonotype: What it binds is unknown.

The V end was cut by 0 bases, the J end by 6 bases, with 8 bases between. This CDR3 has 13 amino acids. Germline V gives CDR1 LNHNV, CDR2 YYDKDF (reference sequence). Primed by a sample-barcoded 5' primer and a J-beta primer mix, a second PCR proceeded for 7 to 11 cycles. Through a template-switch adaptor with 12 random nucleotides, each cDNA molecule received a tag. TCRdb reprocessed the 5' RACE reads with MiXCR, giving one entry per CDR3 protein. The profile shows 790,000 or so distinct CDR3 sequences, about 46% of them singletons. Total RNA amounts of at least 5 micrograms were extracted per sample.

The sequence derives from a man older than 75 in good health. The sequencing input was blood. The chain combines TRBV15 with TRBJ1-1, with no clear D. CDR3 sequence reads: CATSRDRLSEAFF. The CDR3 region has the DNA TGTGCCACCAGCAGAGATCGTCTATCTGAAGCTTTCTTT.